These 23 T cell receptor beta chains share one sample of origin, sequenced in a study of blood T cell repertoires in COVID-19. TCRdb's copy holds only in-frame clones and misses some; the assay was immunoSEQ multiplex PCR. Among approximately 400,000 clones listed, around 86% were seen once. The material sequenced was PBMCs or T cells enriched from blood (not recorded which). These receptor sequences come from a woman aged 45-60 years who had recovered from COVID-19.

V usage is TRBV5-6 and J usage is TRBJ1-5; 7 nucleotides align to TRBD1. The CDR3 runs to 15 residues. J gave up 4 bases and V 3 bases, and 7 bases lay outside the gene matches. Per the germline V gene, CDR1 is SGHDT and CDR2 is YYEEEE. The CDR3 nucleotides are TGTGCCAGCAGCTCAGGGGGATTTGGGAATCAGCCCCAGCATTTT. The encoded protein is CASSSGGFGNQPQHF.

This clone occurred once. The rearrangement joins TRBV4-1 to TRBJ2-3, with TRBD1 as a possible D gene (6 bases). This CDR3 spans 16 amino acids. The V gene lost 4 bases and the J gene lost 0 bases, with 14 bases spanning the gap. CDR1 and CDR2 from the germline V gene are MGHRA and YSYEKL. DNA for the CDR3: TGCGCCAGCAGCCTCTGGACAGCCACTAGCACAGATACGCAGTATTTT. The encoded protein is CASSLWTATSTDTQYF.

Here the CDR3 DNA reads TGTGCCAGCAGCAAACAGGGTGTTGGCTACACCTTC. Translated, it gives CASSKQGVGYTF. The chain employs TRBV7-2 and TRBJ1-2, with a weak D call TRBD1 (6 bases). The V end was cut by 5 bases, the J end by 7 bases, with 11 bases between. The CDR3 spans 12 residues. Germline loops: CDR1 SGHTA, CDR2 FQGNSA.

This chain joins TRBV18 and TRBJ1-1; no clear D. Trimming left V 2 bases short and J 2 bases short, with 6 bases between. The CDR3 totals 13 residues. Germline V gene data show CDR1 as KGHSH and CDR2 as LQKENI. In DNA form, the CDR3 reads TGTGCCAGCTCACCAGACACTAACACTGAAGCTTTCTTT. Translation: CASSPDTNTEAFF.

This chain uses TRBV7-3 with TRBJ2-2; 9 bases agree with TRBD1. The germline gives CDR1 SGHTA, CDR2 FQGTGA. The V and J ends lost 5 bases and 2 bases, in that order; junction bases with no gene match: 18. This CDR3 region has 20 residues. The CDR3 loop is CASSARPGQGATLNTGELFF. The CDR3 DNA is TGTGCCAGCAGCGCAAGACCGGGACAGGGAGCGACCCTAAACACCGGGGAGCTGTTTTTT.

J is TRBJ1-2 and V is TRBV5-1; 9 bases line up with TRBD1. The CDR3 length is 14 residues. The trim removed 3 bases at V and 7 bases at J, leaving 7 bases unmatched. The germline V gene has CDR1 SGHRS and CDR2 YFSETQ. The CDR3 DNA reads as TGCGCCAGCAGCTCGGTACAGGGGGCTGGTGGCTACACCTTC. This codes for CASSSVQGAGGYTF.

V usage is TRBV7-8 and J usage is TRBJ2-5; TRBD1 might be the D (5 bases). V was cut by 8 bases and J by 5 bases, with 9 bases left in between. The CDR3 has 11 amino acids. Germline assignment: CDR1 SGHVS and CDR2 FQNEAQ. This chain's CDR3 is CASGARETQYF. CDR3 sequence (DNA): TGTGCCAGCGGGGCAAGGGAGACCCAGTACTTC.

The chain recombines TRBV19 with TRBJ2-1; D is uncertain. The CDR3 runs to 16 residues. V gave up 8 bases and J gave up 0 bases, with 17 bases separating them. CDR1 is LNHDA, CDR2 SQIVND, per germline (reference sequence). The CDR3 DNA is TGTGCCAGTTATAGCAAATTTCCGGGCTCCTACAATGAGCAGTTCTTC. Residues: CASYSKFPGSYNEQFF.

The gene calls are TRBV2 and TRBJ2-3; TRBD1 might be the D (6 bases). Germline assignment: CDR1 SNHLY and CDR2 FYNNEI. The ends were cut back, 8 bases at V and 0 bases at J, with 15 bases in the middle. This CDR3 has 15 residues. The CDR3 is CASSPGAPSTDTQYF. CDR3 sequence (DNA): TGTGCCAGCTCACCAGGGGCGCCTAGCACAGATACGCAGTATTTT.

V and J are TRBV5-1 and TRBJ2-6, with a possible D match to TRBD2 (5 bases). The CDR3 spans 18 residues. Germline V gene lookup returns CDR1 SGHRS and CDR2 YFSETQ. The V gene lost 7 bases and the J gene lost 0 bases, with 20 bases spanning the gap. The CDR3 DNA follows: TGCGCCAGCTTCGGATGGGGAGCTGGAAGCTCTGGGGCCAACGTCCTGACTTTC. This gives the protein CASFGWGAGSSGANVLTF. The full variable domain, its missing parts supplied by reference TRBV5-1 and TRBJ2-6, is KAGVTQTPRYLIKTRGQQVTLSCSPISGHRSVSWYQQTPGQGLQFLFEYFSETQRNKGNFPGRFSGRQFSNSRSEMNVSTLELGDSALYLCASFGWGAGSSGANVLTFGAGSRLTVL.

The chain recombines TRBV27 with TRBJ1-1; TRBD1 aligns across 7 bases. The V gene's germline CDR1 is MNHEY and CDR2 SMNVEV (reference sequence). V dropped 2 bases and J dropped 0; count of bases not matched to a gene: 6. The CDR3 runs 16 residues. The CDR3 reads CASSLQGQNMNTEAFF. The DNA of the CDR3 is TGTGCCAGCAGTTTACAGGGACAGAACATGAACACTGAAGCTTTCTTT.

The CDR3 DNA is TGTGCCAGCAGCCAAGATCTGGCTAGCGGGGCTAGCACAGATACGCAGTATTTT. It translates to CASSQDLASGASTDTQYF. The chain couples TRBV3-1 (or the pseudogene TRBV3-2) to TRBJ2-3; 9 nucleotides align to TRBD2. V trimming: 0 bases; J trimming: 0 bases; junction bases outside the gene matches: 7. Germline V CDR1 and CDR2: LGHDT, YNNKEL (reference sequence). This CDR3 is built from 18 residues.

The chain recombines TRBV15 with TRBJ1-6; D remains ambiguous. CDR3 length: 16 residues. From germline, CDR1 is LNHNV and CDR2 YYDKDF (reference sequence). V lost 3 bases, J lost 0 bases, and 9 bases lay in between. The CDR3 DNA is TGTGCCACCAGCAGGGGAGGAAGCTCCTATAATTCACCCCTCCACTTT. Residues: CATSRGGSSYNSPLHF.

Notes on this clone: This sample includes further DNA sequences coding for the same CDR3. The J gene is TRBJ2-5, the V gene TRBV30; 8 bases fit TRBD2. CDR1 GTSNPN and CDR2 SVGIG come from the germline V gene (reference sequence). With V trimmed by 2 bases and J by 5 bases, 1 base remained unmatched. The CDR3 sequence is 12 residues long. The CDR3 nucleotides are TGTGCCTGGAGTCCGGGAGGGGAGACCCAGTACTTC. This translates into CAWSPGGETQYF.

The genes are TRBV4-1 and TRBJ1-5; no reliable D call. The CDR3 runs 14 residues. V gave up 6 bases and J gave up 3 bases, with 12 bases separating them. The germline gives CDR1 MGHRA, CDR2 YSYEKL. CDR3 residues: CASSLLPLNQPQHF. In nucleotides, the CDR3 is TGCGCCAGCAGTCTCCTACCCCTCAATCAGCCCCAGCATTTT.

The genes are TRBV27 and TRBJ2-7, with 8 bases that match TRBD2. Per the germline V gene, CDR1 is MNHEY and CDR2 is SMNVEV (reference sequence). This CDR3 has 13 amino acids. The ends lost 6 bases at V and 12 bases at J; junction bases unmatched: 13. The CDR3 coding sequence is TGTGCCAGCAGCCCCCGGGGGGGCACGCGAGTGTACTTC. As protein: CASSPRGGTRVYF.

The chain carries TRBV5-1 and TRBJ2-7; 8 nucleotides agree with TRBD1. J gave up 5 bases and V 3 bases, and 7 bases lay outside the gene matches. CDR3 length equals 14 residues. Germline V gene sequence: CDR1 SGHRS, CDR2 YFSETQ. The chain's CDR3 is CASSSPQGANEQYF. The CDR3 bases are TGCGCCAGCAGCTCCCCCCAGGGGGCAAACGAGCAGTACTTC.

This rearrangement joins TRBV5-1 to TRBJ2-3, with D uncertain. Germline V gene lookup returns CDR1 SGHRS and CDR2 YFSETQ. This CDR3 contains 15 residues. Deletions cut 4 bases from V and 1 base from J, with 13 bases between. CDR3 in DNA: TGCGCCAGCAGCCAACAGACACTTGGCACAGATACGCAGTATTTT. This sequence encodes CASSQQTLGTDTQYF.

The gene calls are TRBV7-9 and TRBJ1-2, with 8 positions matching TRBD1. Trimming removed 3 bases from V and 4 bases from J; junction bases left unmatched: 13. This CDR3 is 17 amino acids long. The germline gives CDR1 SEHNR, CDR2 FQNEAQ (reference sequence). The CDR3 spells CASSFQGATRASYGYTF. DNA of the CDR3: TGTGCCAGCAGCTTCCAGGGGGCGACCCGAGCTAGCTATGGCTACACCTTC. The whole variable domain, remainder taken from reference TRBV7-9 and TRBJ1-2, is DTGVSQNPRHKITKRGQNVTFRCDPISEHNRLYWYRQTLGQGPEFLTYFQNEAQLEKSRLLSDRFSAERPKGSFSTLEIQRTEQGDSAMYLCASSFQGATRASYGYTFGSGTRLTVV.

This sequence joins TRBV6-6 and TRBJ2-7; 8 nucleotides line up with TRBD2. Trimming removed 5 bases from V and 1 base from J; junction bases left unmatched: 13. This CDR3 spans 17 amino acids. The V gene's germline CDR1 is MNHNY and CDR2 SVGAGI (reference sequence). The CDR3 spells CASSRLRLASGSYEQYF. Written as DNA, the CDR3 is TGTGCCAGCAGTCGCCTGCGACTAGCGTCAGGGTCCTACGAGCAGTACTTC.

This clone occurred a few times. The chain uses TRBV2 and TRBJ2-4, with D tentatively TRBD1 (5 bases). Germline V lookup: CDR1 SNHLY, CDR2 FYNNEI. Deletions cut 5 bases from V and 2 bases from J, with 13 bases between. The CDR3 covers 15 residues. The DNA for the CDR3 is TGTGCCAGCAGTCTAGACAGAGGCCCCAAAAACATTCAGTACTTC. Encoded protein: CASSLDRGPKNIQYF.

This clone was seen once. This rearrangement joins TRBV7-3 to TRBJ2-5; a weak D match, TRBD2 (6 bases). The CDR3 is 15 amino acids. V lost 4 bases and J lost 2, with 14 bases in between. Germline V gene sequence: CDR1 SGHTA, CDR2 FQGTGA. The CDR3 bases are TGTGCCAGCAGCTCCGGGACTTCCAATCAAGAGACCCAGTACTTC. Translating gives CASSSGTSNQETQYF.

The rearrangement joins TRBV30 to TRBJ2-1; 7 nucleotides match TRBD2. CDR1 and CDR2 from the germline V gene are GTSNPN and SVGIG (reference sequence). The CDR3 has 14 amino acids. V lost 2 bases and J lost 9; bases outside the gene matches: 10. This chain's CDR3 is CAWSFTGGGVEQFF. DNA for the CDR3: TGTGCCTGGAGTTTCACGGGAGGTGGTGTTGAGCAGTTCTTC.